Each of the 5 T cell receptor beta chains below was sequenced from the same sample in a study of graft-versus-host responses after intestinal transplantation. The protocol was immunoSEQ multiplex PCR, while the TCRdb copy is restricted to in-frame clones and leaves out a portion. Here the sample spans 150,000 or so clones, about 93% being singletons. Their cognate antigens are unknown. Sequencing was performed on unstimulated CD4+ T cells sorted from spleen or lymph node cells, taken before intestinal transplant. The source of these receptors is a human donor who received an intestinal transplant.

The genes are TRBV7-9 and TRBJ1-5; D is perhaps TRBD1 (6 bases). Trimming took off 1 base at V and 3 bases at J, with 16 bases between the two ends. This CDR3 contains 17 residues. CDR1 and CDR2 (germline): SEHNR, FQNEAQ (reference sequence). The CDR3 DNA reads TGTGCCAGCAGCTTAGGGGCCTTAACAGGGTTCAATCAGCCCCAGCATTTT. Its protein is CASSLGALTGFNQPQHF.

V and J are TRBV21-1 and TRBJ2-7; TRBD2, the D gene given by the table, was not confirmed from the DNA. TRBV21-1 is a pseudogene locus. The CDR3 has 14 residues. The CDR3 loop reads CASSGGGIPYEQYF. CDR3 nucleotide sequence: TGTGCCAGCAGCGGCGGGGGAATCCCCTACGAGCAGTACTTC.

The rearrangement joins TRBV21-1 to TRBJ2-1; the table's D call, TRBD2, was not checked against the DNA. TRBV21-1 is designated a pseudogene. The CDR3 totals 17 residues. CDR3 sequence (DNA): TGTGCCAGCAGCAAAGAAGCCGGGACTTACTCCTACAATGAGCAGTTCTTC. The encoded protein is CASSKEAGTYSYNEQFF.

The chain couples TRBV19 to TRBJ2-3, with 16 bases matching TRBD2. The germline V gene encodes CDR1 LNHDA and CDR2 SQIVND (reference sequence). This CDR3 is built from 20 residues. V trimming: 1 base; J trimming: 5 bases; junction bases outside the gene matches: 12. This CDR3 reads CASSIGDKGTSGRARDTQYF. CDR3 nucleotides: TGTGCCAGTAGTATAGGTGACAAGGGGACTAGCGGGAGGGCCAGAGATACGCAGTATTTT.

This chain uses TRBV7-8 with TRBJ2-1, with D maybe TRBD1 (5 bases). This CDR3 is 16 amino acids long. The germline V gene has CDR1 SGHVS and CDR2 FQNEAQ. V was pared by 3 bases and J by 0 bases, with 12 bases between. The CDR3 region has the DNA TGTGCCAGCAGCTTGTTGACAGCAAGCTCCTACAATGAGCAGTTCTTC. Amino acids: CASSLLTASSYNEQFF.